These 10 T cell receptor beta chains originate from one sample sequenced in a study of siplizumab effects on memory and regulatory T cells. Repertoires were generated with immunoSEQ multiplex PCR, while TCRdb's copy carries only in-frame clones and drops some. The profile shows about 13,000 clones, 30% to 50% of them singletons. Coculturing was carried out on the mixed lymphocyte reaction cells. It lasted 6 days and was done at 37°C. These receptors' antigens are unknown. Source material: CFSE-low (dividing) CD8+ T cells sorted from an allogeneic mixed lymphocyte reaction. The source of these receptors is a human donor in good health; the cells came from an allogeneic mixed lymphocyte reaction.

V is TRBV29-1 and J is TRBJ1-1, with D maybe TRBD1 (5 bases). Trimming shortened V by 3 bases and J by 11 bases, and 13 bases separated the two germline ends. The CDR3 is made up of 11 amino acids. The germline gives CDR1 SQVTM, CDR2 ANQGSEA. Here the CDR3 DNA reads TGCAGCGTTGAGGTCGGGGCGGGGGCTTTCTTT. Encoded protein: CSVEVGAGAFF.

The V call is TRBV7-6, the J call TRBJ2-1; D is undetermined. This CDR3 has 14 amino acids. Per the germline V gene, CDR1 is SGHVS and CDR2 is FNYEAQ. Trimming shortened V by 1 base and J by 5 bases, and 9 bases separated the two germline ends. Here the CDR3 reads CASSLVAENNEQFF. The CDR3 nucleotides are TGTGCCAGCAGCTTAGTGGCGGAAAACAATGAGCAGTTCTTC.

The chain is built from TRBV9 and TRBJ1-2; D is undetermined. The CDR3 runs to 14 residues. V shed 0 bases and J shed 4 bases, with 10 bases lying between them. From germline, CDR1 is SGDLS and CDR2 YYNGEE. The CDR3 region is CASSVAGEGYGYTF. In nucleotides, the CDR3 is TGTGCCAGCAGCGTAGCTGGGGAGGGCTATGGCTACACCTTC.

The rearrangement uses TRBV2 and TRBJ1-1, with D possibly TRBD1 on 6 matching bases. This CDR3 has 15 residues. With 8 bases removed from V and 8 bases from J, the gap between germline ends came to 24 bases. Germline lookup yields CDR1 SNHLY and CDR2 FYNNEI. CDR3 sequence: CASLGGVPPVVEAFF. For the CDR3, the DNA is TGTGCCAGCTTAGGGGGGGTCCCGCCGGTGGTAGAAGCTTTCTTT.

This clone is medium-sized. J is TRBJ1-1 and V is TRBV19; D remains unclear. Trimming took off 3 bases at V and 0 bases at J, with 8 bases between the two ends. From germline, CDR1 is LNHDA and CDR2 SQIVND (reference sequence). CDR3 length: 14 residues. The CDR3 sequence: CASSMAELNTEAFF. The CDR3 nucleotides read TGTGCCAGTAGTATGGCGGAACTGAACACTGAAGCTTTCTTT. Combining the CDR3 with reference TRBV19 and TRBJ1-1 gives the whole variable domain DGGITQSPKYLFRKEGQNVTLSCEQNLNHDAMYWYRQDPGQGLRLIYYSQIVNDFQKGDIAEGYSVSREKKESFPLTVTSAQKNPTAFYLCASSMAELNTEAFFGQGTRLTVV.

This clone qualifies as medium-sized. The chain is built from TRBV30 and TRBJ2-7; D not resolved. CDR1 GTSNPN and CDR2 SVGIG come from the germline V gene (reference sequence). The V gene lost 2 bases and the J gene lost 2 bases, with 7 bases spanning the gap. This CDR3 region has 12 residues. CDR3 coding DNA: TGTGCCTGGAGTTGGGGTACCTACGAGCAGTACTTC. Protein product: CAWSWGTYEQYF.

This rearrangement joins TRBV27 to TRBJ2-5; D could derive from TRBD1 or TRBD2 (5 bases each). The J call may be in error: the DNA end matches TRBJ2-7 better. This CDR3 comprises 15 residues. From germline, CDR1 is MNHEY and CDR2 SMNVEV (reference sequence). The CDR3 DNA follows: TGTGCCAGCAGTCCCCACGGGGCCGTCTCCTACGAGCAGTACTTC. Its protein product is CASSPHGAVSYEQYF.

This clone has just a few counts. The chain employs TRBV27 and TRBJ2-7, with D maybe TRBD2 (5 bases). This CDR3 has 14 residues. Between the trimmed V and J ends, which lost 5 bases and 3 bases, there was a span of 14 bases. The germline gives CDR1 MNHEY, CDR2 SMNVEV (reference sequence). The CDR3 coding sequence is TGTGCCAGCAGTACCAAGGACGGACTCTACGAGCAGTACTTC. Protein sequence: CASSTKDGLYEQYF.

V usage is TRBV2 and J usage is TRBJ2-7; TRBD2 aligns across 10 bases. This CDR3 has 16 residues. V trimming: 3 bases; J trimming: 2 bases; junction bases outside the gene matches: 7. Germline assignment: CDR1 SNHLY and CDR2 FYNNEI. The CDR3 nucleotides are TGTGCCAGCAGTGATATCGTTGGACTAGCGGCCTACGAGCAGTACTTC. It codes for CASSDIVGLAAYEQYF.

This clone is medium-sized in the sample. The chain's CDR3 is CASSPPTGSYEQYF. The CDR3 nucleotides are TGTGCCAGCAGCCCTCCGACAGGGTCCTACGAGCAGTACTTC. The chain recombines TRBV7-9 with TRBJ2-7; 7 nucleotides align to TRBD1. CDR1 is SEHNR, CDR2 FQNEAQ, per germline (reference sequence). This CDR3 is built from 14 residues. Unmatched junction bases numbered 5, after V lost 5 bases and J lost 1 base.